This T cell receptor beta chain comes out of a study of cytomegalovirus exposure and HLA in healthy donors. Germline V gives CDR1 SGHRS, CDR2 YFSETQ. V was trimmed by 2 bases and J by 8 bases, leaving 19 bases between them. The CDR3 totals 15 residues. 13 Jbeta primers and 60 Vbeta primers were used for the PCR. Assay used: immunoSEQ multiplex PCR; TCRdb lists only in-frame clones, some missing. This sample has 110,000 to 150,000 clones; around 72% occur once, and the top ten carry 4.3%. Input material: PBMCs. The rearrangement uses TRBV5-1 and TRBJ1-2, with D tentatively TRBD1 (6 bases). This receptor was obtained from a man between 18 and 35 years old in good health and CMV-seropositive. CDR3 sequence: CASSLTTQGNRGYTF. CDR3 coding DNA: TGCGCCAGCAGCTTAACAACACAGGGAAATAGAGGCTACACCTTC.